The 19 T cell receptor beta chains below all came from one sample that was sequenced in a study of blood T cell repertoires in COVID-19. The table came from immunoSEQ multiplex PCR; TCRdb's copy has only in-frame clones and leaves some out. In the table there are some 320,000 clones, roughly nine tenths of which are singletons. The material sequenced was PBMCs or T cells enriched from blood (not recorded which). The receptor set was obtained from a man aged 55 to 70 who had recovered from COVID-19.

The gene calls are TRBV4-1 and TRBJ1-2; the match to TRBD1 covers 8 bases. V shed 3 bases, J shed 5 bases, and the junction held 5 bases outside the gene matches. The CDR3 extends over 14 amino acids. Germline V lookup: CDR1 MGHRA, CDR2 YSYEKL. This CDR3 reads CASSHGTGYYGYTF. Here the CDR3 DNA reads TGCGCCAGCAGCCACGGGACAGGATATTATGGCTACACCTTC.

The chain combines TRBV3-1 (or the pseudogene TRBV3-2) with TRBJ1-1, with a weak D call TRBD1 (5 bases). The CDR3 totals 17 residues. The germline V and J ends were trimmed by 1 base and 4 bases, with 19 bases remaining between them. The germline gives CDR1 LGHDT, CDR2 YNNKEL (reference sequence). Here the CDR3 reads CASSQGAWGVSGTEAFF. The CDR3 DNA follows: TGTGCCAGCAGCCAAGGGGCTTGGGGGGTATCGGGCACTGAAGCTTTCTTT.

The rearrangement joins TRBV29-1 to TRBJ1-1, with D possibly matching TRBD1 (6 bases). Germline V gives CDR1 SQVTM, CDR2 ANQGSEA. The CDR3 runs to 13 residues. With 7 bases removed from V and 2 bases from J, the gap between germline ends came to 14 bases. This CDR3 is CSAGDRTNTEAFF. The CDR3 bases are TGCAGCGCGGGAGACAGGACCAACACTGAAGCTTTCTTT.

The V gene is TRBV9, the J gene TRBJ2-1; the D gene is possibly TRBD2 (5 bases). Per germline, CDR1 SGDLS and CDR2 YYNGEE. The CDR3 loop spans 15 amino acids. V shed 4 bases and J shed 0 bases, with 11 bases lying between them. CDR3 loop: CASSSAGGSYNEQFF. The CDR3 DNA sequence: TGTGCCAGCAGCTCTGCAGGAGGCTCCTACAATGAGCAGTTCTTC.

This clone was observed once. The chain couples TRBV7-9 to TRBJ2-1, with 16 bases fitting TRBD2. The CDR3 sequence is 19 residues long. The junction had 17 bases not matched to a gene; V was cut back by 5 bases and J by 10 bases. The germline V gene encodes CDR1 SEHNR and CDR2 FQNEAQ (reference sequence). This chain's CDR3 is CASSPPGTSGRGGSNEQFF. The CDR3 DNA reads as TGTGCCAGCAGCCCCCCCGGGACTAGCGGGAGGGGGGGGTCTAACGAGCAGTTCTTC.

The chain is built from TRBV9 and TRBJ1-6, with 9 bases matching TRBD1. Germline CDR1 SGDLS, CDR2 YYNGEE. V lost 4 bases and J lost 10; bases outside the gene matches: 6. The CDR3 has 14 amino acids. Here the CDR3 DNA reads TGTGCCAGCAGCCCGGGACAGGGCGGCTCACCCCTCCACTTT. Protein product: CASSPGQGGSPLHF.

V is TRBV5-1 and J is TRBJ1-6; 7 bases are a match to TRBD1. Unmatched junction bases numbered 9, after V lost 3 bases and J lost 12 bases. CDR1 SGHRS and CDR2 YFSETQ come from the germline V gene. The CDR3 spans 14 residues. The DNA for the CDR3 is TGCGCCAGCAGCTACCAGGGGGTTGAAGAACCCCTCCACTTT. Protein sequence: CASSYQGVEEPLHF.

CDR3 amino acids: CASSDQGGQTEAFF. The CDR3 DNA reads TGTGCCAGCAGTGACCAGGGAGGGCAAACTGAAGCTTTCTTT. This chain connects TRBV2 to TRBJ1-1; D may be TRBD1 (5 bases). Germline CDR1 SNHLY, CDR2 FYNNEI. V lost 3 bases, J lost 5 bases, and 13 bases lay in between. CDR3 length: 14 amino acids.

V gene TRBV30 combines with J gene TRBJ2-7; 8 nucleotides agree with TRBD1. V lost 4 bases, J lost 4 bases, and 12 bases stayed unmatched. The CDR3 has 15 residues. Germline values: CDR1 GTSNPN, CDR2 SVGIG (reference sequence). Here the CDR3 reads CAWTPRTGITYEQYF. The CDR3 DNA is TGTGCCTGGACCCCGCGGACAGGGATAACTTACGAGCAGTACTTC. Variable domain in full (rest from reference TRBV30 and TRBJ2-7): SQTIHQWPATLVQPVGSPLSLECTVEGTSNPNLYWYRQAAGRGLQLLFYSVGIGQISSEVPQNLSASRPQDRQFILSSKKLLLSDSGFYLCAWTPRTGITYEQYFGPGTRLTVT.

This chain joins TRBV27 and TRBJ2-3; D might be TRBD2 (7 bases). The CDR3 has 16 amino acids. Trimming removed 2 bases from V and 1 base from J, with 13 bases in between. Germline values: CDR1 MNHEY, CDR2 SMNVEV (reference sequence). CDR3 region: CASSLGGGAGTDTQYF. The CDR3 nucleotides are TGTGCCAGCAGTTTAGGAGGGGGGGCCGGCACAGATACGCAGTATTTT.

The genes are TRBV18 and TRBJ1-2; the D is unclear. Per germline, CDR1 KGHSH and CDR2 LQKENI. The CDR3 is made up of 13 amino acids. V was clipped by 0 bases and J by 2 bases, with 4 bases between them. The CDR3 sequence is CASSPPGNYGYTF. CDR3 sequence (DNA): TGTGCCAGCTCACCACCGGGCAACTATGGCTACACCTTC.

CDR3 DNA: TGTGCCATAAAGTGGCAGGGTGACACTGAAGCTTTCTTT. It translates to CAIKWQGDTEAFF. V usage is TRBV10-3 and J usage is TRBJ1-1, with D maybe TRBD1 (5 bases). The germline V and J ends were trimmed by 9 bases and 3 bases, with 14 bases remaining between them. Germline CDR1 and CDR2: ENHRY and SYGVKD. The CDR3 runs to 13 residues.

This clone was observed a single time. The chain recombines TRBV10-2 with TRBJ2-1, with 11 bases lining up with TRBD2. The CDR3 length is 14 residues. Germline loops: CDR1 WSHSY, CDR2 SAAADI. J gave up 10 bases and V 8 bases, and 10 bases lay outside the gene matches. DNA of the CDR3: TGCGCCAGCGTCCTAGCGGGAGGAGCTCGGGAGCAGTTCTTC. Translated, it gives CASVLAGGAREQFF.

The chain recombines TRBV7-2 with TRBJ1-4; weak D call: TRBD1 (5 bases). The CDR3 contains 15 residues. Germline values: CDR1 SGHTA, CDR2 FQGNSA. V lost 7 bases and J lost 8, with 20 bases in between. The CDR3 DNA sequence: TGTGCCAGCACCCAAACCGGGACTAACGGGGAAAAACTGTTTTTT. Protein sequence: CASTQTGTNGEKLFF.

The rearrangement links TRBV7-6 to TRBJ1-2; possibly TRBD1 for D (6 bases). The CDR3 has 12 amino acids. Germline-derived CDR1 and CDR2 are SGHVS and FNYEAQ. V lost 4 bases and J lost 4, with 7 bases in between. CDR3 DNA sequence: TGTGCCAGCAGCTCGACAGGCTATGGCTACACCTTC. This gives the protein CASSSTGYGYTF.

The CDR3 bases are TGTGCCAGCAGTTTGACAGCGAACTATGGCTACACCTTC. Amino acid sequence: CASSLTANYGYTF. The gene calls are TRBV12-3 or TRBV12-4 and TRBJ1-2; TRBD1 is a possible D gene (5 bases). Trimming removed 3 bases at V and 2 bases at J, with 7 bases between. The length of the CDR3 is 13 residues.

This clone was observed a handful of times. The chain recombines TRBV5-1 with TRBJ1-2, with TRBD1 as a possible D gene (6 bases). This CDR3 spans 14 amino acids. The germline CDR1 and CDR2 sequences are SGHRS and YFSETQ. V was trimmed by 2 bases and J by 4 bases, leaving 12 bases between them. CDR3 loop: CASSFAGATYGYTF. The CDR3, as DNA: TGCGCCAGCAGCTTTGCAGGGGCTACCTATGGCTACACCTTC.

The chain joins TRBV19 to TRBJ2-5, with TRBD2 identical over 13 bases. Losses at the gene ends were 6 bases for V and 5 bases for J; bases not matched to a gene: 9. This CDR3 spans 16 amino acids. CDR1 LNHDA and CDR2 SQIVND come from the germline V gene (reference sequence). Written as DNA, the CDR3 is TGTGCCAGTAGAAGGACTAGCGGGGGCTCCGGGGAGACCCAGTACTTC. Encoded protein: CASRRTSGGSGETQYF. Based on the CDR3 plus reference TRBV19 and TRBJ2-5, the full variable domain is DGGITQSPKYLFRKEGQNVTLSCEQNLNHDAMYWYRQDPGQGLRLIYYSQIVNDFQKGDIAEGYSVSREKKESFPLTVTSAQKNPTAFYLCASRRTSGGSGETQYFGPGTRLLVL.

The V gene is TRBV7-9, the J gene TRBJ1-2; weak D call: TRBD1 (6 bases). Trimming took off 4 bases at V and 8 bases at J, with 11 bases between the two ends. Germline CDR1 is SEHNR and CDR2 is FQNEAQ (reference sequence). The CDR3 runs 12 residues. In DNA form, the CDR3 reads TGTGCCAGCAGCTCAACAGGGCCGGGCTACACCTTC. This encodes CASSSTGPGYTF.